This T cell receptor beta chain originates from a study of shared clonotypes between healthy human individuals. Study-level information: Donors had three CD4 naive, three CD4 memory, two CD8 naive and one CD8 memory plate apiece.

As concerns this clone: Antigen specificity is unknown.

Researchers divided each subset's genomic DNA evenly across several immunoSEQ plates. Clones were read by immunoSEQ multiplex PCR, and TCRdb kept only the in-frame ones, dropping some. In the table there are over a million clones, about 74% of which are singletons. Broader study findings: Researchers sampled only blood; tissue repertoires likely differ. The low donor count limited represented genetic and exposure-history diversity.

This TCR was recovered from a man in his late teens or twenties in good health. The sample taken for sequencing was memory CD4+ T cells sorted from blood. Described subset: CD45RA-negative fraction.

CDR3 loop: CASSIIPGQGNYGYTF. CDR3 sequence (DNA): TGTGCCAGTAGTATAATACCGGGACAGGGAAACTATGGCTACACCTTC. The chain joins TRBV19 to TRBJ1-2; 9 bases match TRBD1. Germline CDR1 LNHDA, CDR2 SQIVND (reference sequence). The CDR3 loop spans 16 amino acids. Trimming removed 2 bases from V and 2 bases from J; junction bases left unmatched: 6.